Each of the 15 T cell receptor beta chains below was sequenced from the same sample in a study of human T cells and chemical hapten exposure. TCRdb redid the calling of the RACE reads with MiXCR, one entry per CDR3 protein. This table holds about 300,000 distinct CDR3 sequences, approximately 5.8% found once. Indicated time point: pre-sensitization, week 0. Treatment: therapeutic diphenylcyclopropenone sensitization with weekly scalp DPC. Sequenced material: whole blood, taken in connection with sensitization to the hapten diphenylcyclopropenone (DPC). These receptors were obtained from a woman aged 18-29 years with alopecia areata. Some clones in this sample may be carry-over from other donors' samples.

This clonotype has ten or more counts. The chain joins TRBV7-6 to TRBJ2-2; D gene unclear. The V and J ends lost 5 bases and 3 bases respectively, with 13 bases between them. Germline V CDR1 and CDR2: SGHVS, FNYEAQ. This CDR3 spans 15 amino acids. The CDR3 sequence is CASSAGSRDTGELFF. Written as DNA, the CDR3 is TGTGCCAGCAGCGCAGGATCCCGGGACACCGGGGAGCTGTTTTTT.

This clonotype was detected only a few times. V and J are TRBV2 and TRBJ2-7, with 7 bases aligning to TRBD2. The CDR3 loop spans 13 amino acids. Germline V gene sequence: CDR1 SNHLY, CDR2 FYNNEI. The V segment lost 3 bases and the J segment 4 bases; nucleotides outside the gene matches: 3. This CDR3 reads CASSERGLYEQYF. DNA for the CDR3: TGTGCCAGCAGTGAGCGGGGGTTGTACGAGCAGTACTTC.

This clonotype showed up just a few times. The chain has TRBV28 and TRBJ2-2; 8 bases are shared with TRBD1. This CDR3 region has 16 residues. Trimming at V came to 10 bases and at J to 6 bases, leaving 16 bases not matched to a gene. Germline V gene sequence: CDR1 MDHEN, CDR2 SYDVKM. The CDR3 DNA is TGTGCCACTACCGACCCAGGACAGGGAATCGCCGGGGAGCTGTTTTTT. It specifies CATTDPGQGIAGELFF. The full variable domain, in which reference TRBV28 and TRBJ2-2 provide the parts outside the CDR3, is DVKVTQSSRYLVKRTGEKVFLECVQDMDHENMFWYRQDPGLGLRLIYFSYDVKMKEKGDIPEGYSVSREKKERFSLILESASTNQTSMYLCATTDPGQGIAGELFFGEGSRLTVL.

This clonotype was seen a few times. The gene calls are TRBV28 and TRBJ1-2, with D maybe TRBD1 (6 bases). V was shortened by 4 bases and J by 6 bases, with 21 bases between the two germline ends. Germline CDR1 MDHEN, CDR2 SYDVKM. The CDR3 covers 16 residues. CDR3 amino acids: CASSSPGGGPVHGYTF. CDR3 DNA: TGTGCCAGCAGTTCCCCGGGCGGGGGGCCGGTCCATGGCTACACCTTC.

This clonotype was recorded at least ten times. The CDR3 coding sequence is TGTGCCAGCAGCTTGTCCCGGGACTCCGTATACAATGAGCAGTTCTTC. The encoded protein is CASSLSRDSVYNEQFF. The chain combines TRBV7-8 with TRBJ2-1; possibly TRBD2 for D (6 bases). Germline CDR1 and CDR2: SGHVS and FQNEAQ. V lost 3 bases and J 4 bases, leaving 16 bases between the germline ends. This CDR3 is built from 16 residues. The full variable domain, with the rest looked up from reference TRBV7-8 and TRBJ2-1, is GAGVSQSPRYKVAKRGQDVALRCDPISGHVSLFWYQQALGQGPEFLTYFQNEAQLDKSGLPSDRFFAERPEGSVSTLKIQRTQQEDSAVYLCASSLSRDSVYNEQFFGPGTRLTVL.

This clonotype turned up a few times. The gene calls are TRBV6-2 or TRBV6-3 and TRBJ2-6, with D perhaps TRBD1 (6 bases). There are 16 residues in the CDR3. Germline V lookup: CDR1 MNHEY, CDR2 SVGEGT. V dropped 7 bases and J dropped 0 bases, with 13 bases sitting between them. DNA for the CDR3: TGTGCCAGCACCGCTAAGGGGGACTCTGGGGCCAACGTCCTGACTTTC. Its protein product is CASTAKGDSGANVLTF.

The chain is built from TRBV4-3 and TRBJ1-3; 7 bases line up with TRBD1. V was clipped by 0 bases and J by 2 bases; unmatched bases: 4. From germline, CDR1 is LGHNA and CDR2 YSLEER. The CDR3 extends over 16 amino acids. This CDR3 reads CASSQDRQGTGNTIYF. CDR3 nucleotides: TGCGCCAGCAGCCAAGACCGACAGGGAACTGGAAACACCATATATTTT.

This clonotype was seen only a few times. The chain couples TRBV6-2 or TRBV6-3 to TRBJ2-7; D may correspond to TRBD1 or TRBD2 (5 bases each). Trimming pared 0 bases from V and 4 bases from J, leaving 13 bases between. Germline values: CDR1 MNHEY, CDR2 SVGEGT. CDR3 length equals 15 residues. CDR3 bases: TGTGCCAGCAGTTACTCTGGGGGTACCTCGTACGAGCAGTACTTC. It yields the protein CASSYSGGTSYEQYF.

There are a few counts of this clonotype. The chain couples TRBV5-1 to TRBJ2-2, with D unresolved. CDR3 length: 11 amino acids. Deletions cut 4 bases from V and 8 bases from J, with 6 bases between. Per the germline V gene, CDR1 is SGHRS and CDR2 is YFSETQ. CDR3 sequence reads: CASSTPGELFF. DNA for the CDR3: TGCGCCAGCAGCACCCCGGGGGAGCTGTTTTTT.

The genes are TRBV5-1 and TRBJ1-6, with TRBD1 matching over 9 bases. The germline CDR1 and CDR2 sequences are SGHRS and YFSETQ. V lost 4 bases, J lost 10 bases, and 6 bases stayed unmatched. The length of the CDR3 is 14 residues. The CDR3 DNA sequence: TGCGCCAGCAGCGCGGGACAGGGCGCGTCACCCCTCCACTTT. Its protein product is CASSAGQGASPLHF.

In this sample, this clonotype turned up a few times. This chain connects TRBV7-8 to TRBJ2-7; D is perhaps TRBD2 (5 bases). V was clipped by 0 bases and J by 2 bases, with 11 bases between them. CDR1 SGHVS and CDR2 FQNEAQ come from the germline V gene. The CDR3 extends over 15 amino acids. The CDR3 spells CASSLARGGPYEQYF. DNA for the CDR3: TGTGCCAGCAGCTTAGCAAGAGGAGGTCCCTACGAGCAGTACTTC.

The rearrangement joins TRBV4-1 to TRBJ1-6; tentatively, D is TRBD1 (6 bases). Trimming cost V 5 bases and J 3 bases, with 14 bases left between them. Per the germline V gene, CDR1 is MGHRA and CDR2 is YSYEKL. The CDR3 extends over 16 amino acids. The CDR3 sequence is CASSDNRAGYNSPLHF. CDR3 DNA: TGCGCCAGCAGCGATAACAGGGCGGGCTATAATTCACCCCTCCACTTT.

This clonotype was picked up many times. The chain combines TRBV10-3 with TRBJ2-7; D not resolved. V was clipped by 9 bases and J by 5 bases, with 11 bases between them. There are 11 residues in the CDR3. Germline assignment: CDR1 ENHRY and CDR2 SYGVKD. CDR3: CAITTEDEQYF. CDR3 DNA: TGTGCCATTACTACAGAGGACGAGCAGTACTTC.

This clonotype was picked up a small number of times. The chain combines TRBV29-1 with TRBJ2-3, with D possibly matching TRBD1 (6 bases). The V gene lost 5 bases and the J gene lost 0 bases, with 12 bases spanning the gap. CDR3 length: 14 residues. The germline V gene encodes CDR1 SQVTM and CDR2 ANQGSEA. CDR3 DNA sequence: TGCAGCGTTCGCAGCAGGGGAAGCACAGATACGCAGTATTTT. Amino acids: CSVRSRGSTDTQYF.

V is TRBV4-1 and J is TRBJ1-4; tentative D call: TRBD1 (6 bases). The CDR3 contains 16 residues. The ends were cut back, 0 bases at V and 7 bases at J, with 15 bases in the middle. Germline values: CDR1 MGHRA, CDR2 YSYEKL. The CDR3 here is CASSQEYGGAREKLFF. CDR3 nucleotide sequence: TGCGCCAGCAGCCAAGAGTATGGGGGCGCGCGTGAAAAACTGTTTTTT.